This entry lists 20 T cell receptor beta chains sequenced from one sample in a study of shared clonotypes between healthy human individuals. Clones were read by immunoSEQ multiplex PCR, and TCRdb kept only the in-frame ones, dropping some. Of some 1.5 million clones listed, around 98% are singletons. The sequenced material came from naive CD4+ T cells sorted from blood. Subset defined: CD45RA+ positively selected. These receptors all stem from a man younger than 45 in good health.

The rearrangement uses TRBV2 and TRBJ2-6, with D possibly being TRBD2 (5 bases). Germline V gene data show CDR1 as SNHLY and CDR2 as FYNNEI. This CDR3 is built from 16 residues. Between the trimmed V and J ends, which lost 6 bases and 0 bases, there was a span of 12 bases. The CDR3 region is CASSRDRDSGANVLTF. The DNA of the CDR3 is TGTGCCAGCAGCCGTGATCGGGACTCTGGGGCCAACGTCCTGACTTTC.

V and J are TRBV9 and TRBJ2-7; 7 nucleotides line up with TRBD1. The CDR3 has 16 amino acids. Germline values: CDR1 SGDLS, CDR2 YYNGEE. Losses at the gene ends were 0 bases for V and 0 bases for J; bases not matched to a gene: 6. CDR3 sequence reads: CASSVEAGGFSYEQYF. The DNA of the CDR3 is TGTGCCAGCAGCGTAGAGGCAGGGGGTTTCTCCTACGAGCAGTACTTC.

The chain combines TRBV11-3 with TRBJ2-5; a possible D gene is TRBD1 (6 bases). V was clipped by 5 bases and J by 1 base, with 11 bases between them. In germline, CDR1 is SGHNT, CDR2 YENEEA. The length of the CDR3 is 14 residues. The CDR3 protein is CASSPSRGQETQYF. CDR3 coding DNA: TGTGCCAGCAGCCCAAGCAGGGGCCAAGAGACCCAGTACTTC.

V and J are TRBV5-1 and TRBJ2-3, with TRBD1 identical over 8 bases. Germline loops: CDR1 SGHRS, CDR2 YFSETQ. This CDR3 has 19 residues. V was pared by 4 bases and J by 3 bases, with 19 bases of the junction left unmatched. The CDR3 is CASSGRSRGPTGGTDTQYF. DNA of the CDR3: TGCGCCAGCAGCGGGAGATCGCGGGGACCCACAGGGGGTACAGATACGCAGTATTTT.

This rearrangement joins TRBV25-1 to TRBJ1-1; no definite D call. The CDR3 contains 13 residues. The germline V gene has CDR1 MGHDK and CDR2 SYGVNS. The ends were cut back, 4 bases at V and 1 base at J, with 7 bases in the middle. DNA for the CDR3: TGTGCCAGCAGTGTAAAAACGAACACTGAAGCTTTCTTT. Translated, it gives CASSVKTNTEAFF.

The chain uses TRBV14 and TRBJ1-1; no definite D call. Germline V gives CDR1 SGHDN, CDR2 FVKESK. V dropped 4 bases and J dropped 3 bases, with 24 bases sitting between them. The CDR3 has 18 amino acids. The chain's CDR3 is CASSPLSGPSTADTEAFF. Written as DNA, the CDR3 is TGTGCCAGCAGCCCCTTGTCCGGCCCCAGTACAGCTGACACTGAAGCTTTCTTT. Drawing the rest from reference TRBV14 and TRBJ1-1, the complete variable domain is EAGVTQFPSHSVIEKGQTVTLRCDPISGHDNLYWYRRVMGKEIKFLLHFVKESKQDESGMPNNRFLAERTGGTYSTLKVQPAELEDSGVYFCASSPLSGPSTADTEAFFGQGTRLTVV.

The rearrangement uses TRBV7-2 and TRBJ1-3; 10 bases align to TRBD1. The CDR3 spans 19 residues. J lost 4 bases, V lost 6 bases, and 18 bases had no gene match. CDR1 SGHTA and CDR2 FQGNSA come from the germline V gene. CDR3 bases: TGTGCCAGCAGTCTCCAGCCCCGAGACAGGGGGCATAGAGGAAACACCATATATTTT. Protein sequence: CASSLQPRDRGHRGNTIYF.

A word on this clone: Different DNA sequences within this sample yield the same CDR3. CDR3 loop: CASSLERGEETQYF. The CDR3 bases are TGCGCCAGCAGCTTAGAGAGAGGGGAAGAGACCCAGTACTTC. The V gene is TRBV5-1, the J gene TRBJ2-5, with D possibly being TRBD1 or TRBD2 (5 bases each). The V end was cut by 2 bases, the J end by 3 bases, with 11 bases between. The germline V gene encodes CDR1 SGHRS and CDR2 YFSETQ. CDR3 length: 14 amino acids.

The chain has TRBV7-2 and TRBJ2-1; 7 bases map to TRBD2. Per germline, CDR1 SGHTA and CDR2 FQGNSA. CDR3 size: 17 residues. V was clipped by 1 base and J by 2 bases; unmatched bases: 8. CDR3 DNA: TGTGCCAGCAGCTTAGTTCCAGGACTAGGAACCTACAATGAGCAGTTCTTC. Translating gives CASSLVPGLGTYNEQFF.

The chain has TRBV6-1 and TRBJ1-5, with a possible D match to TRBD1 (5 bases). V lost 4 bases and J 2 bases, leaving 21 bases between the germline ends. The V gene's germline CDR1 is MNHNS and CDR2 SASEGT. CDR3 length: 18 residues. The CDR3 bases are TGTGCCAGCAGTGGCATCAATGGTGCAGGGAAGGGCAATCAGCCCCAGCATTTT. Its protein is CASSGINGAGKGNQPQHF.

J is TRBJ2-1 and V is TRBV14; 8 bases agree with TRBD2. With V trimmed by 4 bases and J by 13 bases, 6 bases remained unmatched. Germline V gives CDR1 SGHDN, CDR2 FVKESK. The CDR3 is 12 amino acids. The CDR3 loop is CASSLPGTSQFF. In DNA form, the CDR3 reads TGTGCCAGCAGCCTCCCAGGGACTAGTCAGTTCTTC.

The V gene is TRBV30, the J gene TRBJ1-2; the D gene is possibly TRBD1 (5 bases). Germline V gene lookup returns CDR1 GTSNPN and CDR2 SVGIG (reference sequence). The CDR3 spans 15 residues. The V end lost 2 bases, the J end lost 4 bases, and 17 bases lay between the germline ends. The CDR3 nucleotides are TGTGCCTGGAGTCTCAGAGGGGCAGACTCCTATGGCTACACCTTC. Its protein product is CAWSLRGADSYGYTF.

The chain couples TRBV27 to TRBJ1-1; no clear D gene. Germline assignment: CDR1 MNHEY and CDR2 SMNVEV (reference sequence). The CDR3 has 15 residues. Trimming left V 7 bases short and J 1 base short, with 16 bases between. CDR3 DNA: TGTGCCAGCAAAAGGGTCAGGATAGAGAACACTGAAGCTTTCTTT. This encodes CASKRVRIENTEAFF.

About this clone itself: Distinct nucleotide sequences in the sample also encode this CDR3. CDR3 DNA sequence: TGCGCCAGCAGCTTGGGGAGCGGAAACACAGATACGCAGTATTTT. This codes for CASSLGSGNTDTQYF. This chain connects TRBV5-1 to TRBJ2-3; tentative D call: TRBD2 (5 bases). V lost 0 bases and J lost 2, with 10 bases in between. Germline V gene data show CDR1 as SGHRS and CDR2 as YFSETQ. The CDR3 has 15 amino acids.

The genes are TRBV19 and TRBJ2-7; 14 bases fit TRBD2. This CDR3 contains 14 residues. V dropped 5 bases and J dropped 3; count of bases not matched to a gene: 0. CDR1 is LNHDA, CDR2 SQIVND, per germline (reference sequence). As DNA, the CDR3 is TGTGCCAGTAGTGGACTAGCGGGAGGCTACGAGCAGTACTTC. Protein sequence: CASSGLAGGYEQYF.

This chain joins TRBV5-1 and TRBJ2-5, with 8 bases that match TRBD1. The J call could be wrong; TRBJ2-7 is a better fit for the DNA end. The CDR3 is 15 amino acids. CDR1 and CDR2 (germline): SGHRS, YFSETQ. CDR3 sequence (DNA): TGCGCCAGCAGCTTGGCTGGGGCAGGGGGCGGCGAGCAGTACTTC. Its protein is CASSLAGAGGGEQYF.

V and J are TRBV30 and TRBJ1-4; the D gene is possibly TRBD1 (5 bases). CDR1 and CDR2 (germline): GTSNPN, SVGIG (reference sequence). This CDR3 has 12 amino acids. The CDR3 reads CVPTRGGEKLFF. As DNA, the CDR3 is TGTGTCCCAACGAGGGGAGGGGAAAAACTGTTTTTT.

The rearrangement uses TRBV7-2 and TRBJ1-1; D unresolved. Germline CDR1 and CDR2: SGHTA and FQGNSA. Trimming pared 2 bases from V and 5 bases from J, leaving 3 bases between. The CDR3 runs 11 residues. The CDR3 spells CASSLMTEAFF. In DNA, the CDR3 is TGTGCCAGCAGCTTAATGACTGAAGCTTTCTTT.

The chain employs TRBV7-9 and TRBJ2-7; unclear D gene. The CDR3 contains 12 residues. V shed 6 bases and J shed 3 bases, with 9 bases lying between them. Germline-derived CDR1 and CDR2 are SEHNR and FQNEAQ (reference sequence). This chain's CDR3 is CASSSGYYEQYF. The CDR3, as DNA: TGTGCCAGCAGTTCGGGTTACTACGAGCAGTACTTC.

This rearrangement joins TRBV29-1 to TRBJ1-2; the D gene is possibly TRBD1 (6 bases). Germline V lookup: CDR1 SQVTM, CDR2 ANQGSEA. The length of the CDR3 is 10 residues. V dropped 6 bases and J dropped 14 bases, with 16 bases sitting between them. The CDR3 sequence is CSVSTGRDTF. As DNA, the CDR3 is TGCAGCGTCTCGACAGGACGGGATACCTTC.